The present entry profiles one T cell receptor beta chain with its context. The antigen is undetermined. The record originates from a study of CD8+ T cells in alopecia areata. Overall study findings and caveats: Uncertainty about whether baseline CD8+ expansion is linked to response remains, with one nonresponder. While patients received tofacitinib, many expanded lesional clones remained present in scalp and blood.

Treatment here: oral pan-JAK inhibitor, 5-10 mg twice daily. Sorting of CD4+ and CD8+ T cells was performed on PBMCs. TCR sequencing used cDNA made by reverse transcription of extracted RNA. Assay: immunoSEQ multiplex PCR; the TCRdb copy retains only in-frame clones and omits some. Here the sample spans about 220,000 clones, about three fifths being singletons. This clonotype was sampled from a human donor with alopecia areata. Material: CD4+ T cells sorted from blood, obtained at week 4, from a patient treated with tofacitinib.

CDR3 in DNA: TGTGCCAGCAGCTTATTCTCAGATACGCAGTATTTT. This codes for CASSLFSDTQYF. The chain links TRBV7-2 to TRBJ2-3; D gene ambiguous. This CDR3 is 12 amino acids long. Trimming removed 2 bases at V and 4 bases at J, with 4 bases between. The germline V gene encodes CDR1 SGHTA and CDR2 FQGNSA.